This T cell receptor beta chain originates from a study of Ad26.COV2.S vaccination and SARS-CoV-2 variants. Study overall: Dosing was one shot or two shots 56 days apart. Study-wide results and caveats: Ad26.COV2.S recipients had broader spike-specific TCRs (P = 0.0014). The breadth of spike-specific CD8+ and CD4+ T cell responses after vaccination was reportedly substantial.

The germline gives CDR1 SGHTA, CDR2 FQGNSA. The CDR3 sequence is 14 residues long. Trimming cost V 4 bases and J 3 bases, with 12 bases left between them. Worth noting for this clone: As yet, its antigen is unknown.

Produced via immunoSEQ multiplex PCR; TCRdb's table is partial and in-frame only. Among fewer than 400,000 clones listed, 85% to 90% were seen once. As for treatment: over 15 received Ad26.COV2.S at low or high dose, single or two shots; 5 received placebo; per-sample allocation not given. After the first vaccine or placebo injection, samples were drawn on day 63. Boston hosted the donor, who was an adult aged 18-55 years. The input for sequencing was peripheral blood, taken in a trial of Ad26.COV2.S vaccine versus placebo. The source of this sequence is a person aged 18-60 years who received the Ad26.COV2.S COVID-19 vaccine or a placebo. The chain recombines TRBV7-2 with TRBJ1-1; D might be TRBD1 (6 bases). The CDR3 sequence is CASSYRAKYTEAFF. DNA for the CDR3: TGTGCCAGCAGCTACAGGGCTAAGTACACTGAAGCTTTCTTT.